Each of the 26 T cell receptor beta chains below was sequenced from the same sample in a study of cytomegalovirus exposure and HLA in healthy donors. PCR employed 60 Vbeta and 13 Jbeta primers. Profiled with immunoSEQ multiplex PCR; TCRdb holds only in-frame clones, not every one. The sample includes some 150,000 clones, more than 60% of them seen just once. Sequenced input: PBMCs. These receptors originate from a man aged 35-49 years in good health and CMV-seronegative.

This rearrangement joins TRBV28 to TRBJ1-4; 9 bases align to TRBD1. The CDR3 runs to 14 residues. Trimming took 1 base from V and 8 from J; bases not matched to a gene: 2. The germline V gene encodes CDR1 MDHEN and CDR2 SYDVKM. As DNA, the CDR3 is TGTGCCAGCAGTTTATTACAGGGGGCGGAAAAACTGTTTTTT. This encodes CASSLLQGAEKLFF. The full variable domain, its missing parts supplied by reference TRBV28 and TRBJ1-4, is DVKVTQSSRYLVKRTGEKVFLECVQDMDHENMFWYRQDPGLGLRLIYFSYDVKMKEKGDIPEGYSVSREKKERFSLILESASTNQTSMYLCASSLLQGAEKLFFGSGTQLSVL.

This chain joins TRBV7-9 and TRBJ2-7; D is perhaps TRBD1 (7 bases). Germline V lookup: CDR1 SEHNR, CDR2 FQNEAQ (reference sequence). The CDR3 is 15 residues long. V was shortened by 5 bases and J by 5 bases, with 19 bases between the two germline ends. CDR3 protein: CASSPKDRRAHEQYF. The CDR3 nucleotides are TGTGCCAGCAGCCCGAAGGACAGGAGGGCCCACGAGCAGTACTTC.

This chain joins TRBV7-2 and TRBJ2-7; 9 positions match TRBD2. Germline loops: CDR1 SGHTA, CDR2 FQGNSA. The CDR3 runs to 15 residues. Germline trimming cut 1 base from V and 2 bases from J; bases unmatched to any gene: 3. The CDR3 DNA is TGTGCCAGCAGCTTAGTTGGCGGGGGGGCCTACGAGCAGTACTTC. Translated: CASSLVGGGAYEQYF. Using reference TRBV7-2 and TRBJ2-7 for the parts outside the CDR3, the full variable domain is GAGVSQSPSNKVTEKGKDVELRCDPISGHTALYWYRQSLGQGLEFLIYFQGNSAPDKSGLPSDRFSAERTGGSVSTLTIQRTQQEDSAVYLCASSLVGGGAYEQYFGPGTRLTVT.

V usage is TRBV2 and J usage is TRBJ2-2, with D possibly matching TRBD2 (7 bases). Germline loops: CDR1 SNHLY, CDR2 FYNNEI. The CDR3 extends over 15 amino acids. Trimming removed 3 bases from V and 3 bases from J, with 11 bases in between. CDR3 nucleotide sequence: TGTGCCAGCAGTGATGAGGGGGGGGACACCGGGGAGCTGTTTTTT. As protein: CASSDEGGDTGELFF.

V is TRBV4-3 and J is TRBJ2-5; D is possibly TRBD1 (5 bases). V lost 1 base, J lost 5 bases, and 14 bases lay in between. CDR3 length equals 15 residues. CDR1 is LGHNA and CDR2 is YSLEER in the germline V gene. The CDR3 sequence: CASSQAQGPAETQYF. CDR3 in DNA: TGCGCCAGCAGCCAAGCTCAGGGTCCGGCGGAGACCCAGTACTTC.

This chain uses TRBV7-9 with TRBJ1-4, with D possibly matching TRBD1 (6 bases). Trimming removed 5 bases from V and 7 bases from J, with 17 bases in between. CDR1 is SEHNR, CDR2 FQNEAQ, per germline (reference sequence). The CDR3 covers 15 residues. CDR3 nucleotides: TGTGCCAGCAGCCGAGGGGGTTTACGGGTTGAAAAACTGTTTTTT. Translated, it gives CASSRGGLRVEKLFF. Full variable domain (remainder filled in from reference TRBV7-9 and TRBJ1-4): DTGVSQNPRHKITKRGQNVTFRCDPISEHNRLYWYRQTLGQGPEFLTYFQNEAQLEKSRLLSDRFSAERPKGSFSTLEIQRTEQGDSAMYLCASSRGGLRVEKLFFGSGTQLSVL.

This clone was observed a few times. The chain uses TRBV2 and TRBJ2-2; weak D call: TRBD1 (6 bases). With 8 bases removed from V and 6 bases from J, the gap between germline ends came to 13 bases. Germline CDR1 and CDR2: SNHLY and FYNNEI. CDR3 size: 13 residues. The DNA for the CDR3 is TGTGCCAGCCGGACAGCTATATCCGGGGAGCTGTTTTTT. Its translation is CASRTAISGELFF.

This clone has only one observation. This chain links TRBV2 with TRBJ1-5, with D hard to call. The CDR3 has 13 residues. Germline-derived CDR1 and CDR2 are SNHLY and FYNNEI. V was cut by 6 bases and J by 4 bases, with 10 bases left in between. DNA of the CDR3: TGTGCCAGCAGGAGTGGTACTAATCAGCCCCAGCATTTT. Translated: CASRSGTNQPQHF.

The V gene is TRBV11-2, the J gene TRBJ2-2; no definite D call. The CDR3 contains 15 residues. Germline V gives CDR1 SGHAT, CDR2 FQNNGV. The V end was cut by 1 base, the J end by 6 bases, with 12 bases between. This CDR3 reads CASSLATGWAGELFF. In DNA form, the CDR3 reads TGTGCCAGCAGCTTAGCAACCGGGTGGGCCGGGGAGCTGTTTTTT.

The V call is TRBV5-1, the J call TRBJ2-3; TRBD1 might be the D (6 bases). CDR1 is SGHRS, CDR2 YFSETQ, per germline. The CDR3 covers 16 residues. Trimming removed 4 bases from V and 2 bases from J, with 17 bases in between. The CDR3 DNA reads TGCGCCAGCAGCCCCATGATGGGGGCTACCACAGATACGCAGTATTTT. It is translated as CASSPMMGATTDTQYF.

This chain connects TRBV4-2 to TRBJ1-6; D is possibly TRBD1 (6 bases). Germline V gene data show CDR1 as LGHNA and CDR2 as YNFKEQ. V was cut by 0 bases and J by 12 bases, with 21 bases left in between. There are 17 residues in the CDR3. The CDR3 DNA reads TGTGCCAGCAGCCAAGACCTGCCCCGCGGACAGCATCAACCCCTCCACTTT. It specifies CASSQDLPRGQHQPLHF.

The V call is TRBV6-5, the J call TRBJ1-1; TRBD1 aligns across 7 bases. Per germline, CDR1 MNHEY and CDR2 SVGAGI. V dropped 4 bases and J dropped 4; count of bases not matched to a gene: 9. This CDR3 contains 15 residues. CDR3 bases: TGTGCCAGCAGTTCCACCCCCGACAGGGCCACTGAAGCTTTCTTT. It translates to CASSSTPDRATEAFF.

This clone was seen a handful of times. CDR3 bases: TGTGCCAGCAGCTTCCGGGGGGGAATGGCATACAATGAGCAGTTCTTC. Translated: CASSFRGGMAYNEQFF. The gene calls are TRBV13 and TRBJ2-1, with 8 bases lining up with TRBD2. This CDR3 has 16 amino acids. With 3 bases clipped from V and 4 bases from J, the junction kept 8 bases outside the gene matches. The germline gives CDR1 PRHDT, CDR2 FYEKMQ (reference sequence).

V gene TRBV15 combines with J gene TRBJ2-7, with a tentative D call TRBD1 (8 bases). Germline V gene lookup returns CDR1 LNHNV and CDR2 YYDKDF (reference sequence). CDR3 length equals 15 residues. V was clipped by 0 bases and J by 2 bases, with 11 bases between them. CDR3 amino acids: CATSRETGGAYEQYF. The CDR3 nucleotides are TGTGCCACCAGCAGAGAAACAGGGGGGGCCTACGAGCAGTACTTC.

Here the CDR3 DNA reads TGTGCCAGCAGCGTAGGGGCAGAACCCCTCACCGGGGAGCTGTTTTTT. Protein: CASSVGAEPLTGELFF. This chain links TRBV9 with TRBJ2-2; D remains ambiguous. Trimming took 0 bases from V and 4 from J, leaving 13 bases between them. The CDR3 length is 16 residues. Germline V gene sequence: CDR1 SGDLS, CDR2 YYNGEE.

This chain connects TRBV7-8 to TRBJ2-7; 8 bases are a match to TRBD1. The CDR3 covers 15 residues. V was pared by 1 base and J by 3 bases, with 5 bases of the junction left unmatched. CDR1 is SGHVS and CDR2 is FQNEAQ in the germline V gene. CDR3 protein: CASSLVPDRVYEQYF. The CDR3 DNA reads TGTGCCAGCAGCTTAGTTCCGGACAGGGTCTACGAGCAGTACTTC.

The gene calls are TRBV19 and TRBJ2-1, with TRBD2 matching over 9 bases. Germline lookup yields CDR1 LNHDA and CDR2 SQIVND (reference sequence). CDR3 length equals 17 residues. The V segment lost 5 bases and the J segment 2 bases; nucleotides outside the gene matches: 10. CDR3 bases: TGTGCCAGTAGTTCGGTGGGGGCGGGGGGGCCCTACAATGAGCAGTTCTTC. Translation gives CASSSVGAGGPYNEQFF.

This clone was detected once. This chain uses TRBV10-1 with TRBJ1-5, with TRBD1 identical over 8 bases. Germline loops: CDR1 WNHNN, CDR2 SYGVQD (reference sequence). Germline trimming cut 8 bases from V and 3 bases from J; bases unmatched to any gene: 6. The CDR3 is 14 amino acids. The CDR3 sequence is CASSGQGPNQPQHF. The CDR3, as DNA: TGCGCCAGCTCTGGACAGGGCCCCAATCAGCCCCAGCATTTT.

V is TRBV20-1 and J is TRBJ2-1, with D possibly TRBD2 on 5 matching bases. The CDR3 totals 11 residues. Germline CDR1 reads DFQATT; CDR2 reads SNEGSKA (reference sequence). With 6 bases removed from V and 14 bases from J, the gap between germline ends came to 17 bases. In nucleotides, the CDR3 is TGCAGTGCGCCGGACTCACCAGAGGAGTTCTTC. This codes for CSAPDSPEEFF.

The CDR3 region has the DNA TGTGCCAGCAGCTTAGTAGCTCCGGCCTACAATGAGCAGTTCTTC. This codes for CASSLVAPAYNEQFF. The V call is TRBV7-2, the J call TRBJ2-1; D not certain. This CDR3 spans 15 amino acids. V lost 1 base to trimming and J lost 2 bases, with 9 bases between them. The germline gives CDR1 SGHTA, CDR2 FQGNSA. Supplemented by reference TRBV7-2 and TRBJ2-1, the full variable domain reads GAGVSQSPSNKVTEKGKDVELRCDPISGHTALYWYRQSLGQGLEFLIYFQGNSAPDKSGLPSDRFSAERTGGSVSTLTIQRTQQEDSAVYLCASSLVAPAYNEQFFGPGTRLTVL.

The chain uses TRBV19 and TRBJ1-5; D is possibly TRBD1 (5 bases). Germline lookup yields CDR1 LNHDA and CDR2 SQIVND (reference sequence). V lost 5 bases and J lost 7, with 12 bases in between. The CDR3 is 13 amino acids. CDR3 DNA sequence: TGTGCCAGTAGTTTAGGGGACTTGCAGCCCCAGCATTTT. Translating gives CASSLGDLQPQHF.

The V gene is TRBV6-5, the J gene TRBJ1-4; TRBD1 is a possible D gene (6 bases). The germline V and J ends were trimmed by 6 bases and 8 bases, with 16 bases remaining between them. The CDR3 is 14 residues long. Germline CDR1 reads MNHEY; CDR2 reads SVGAGI. CDR3 nucleotides: TGTGCCAGCAGGACTCCAGGGGCTCGGGAAAAACTGTTTTTT. Its translation is CASRTPGAREKLFF.

The V gene is TRBV7-9, the J gene TRBJ2-7; D is possibly TRBD1 (5 bases). The V gene lost 5 bases and the J gene lost 5 bases, with 19 bases spanning the gap. Germline V CDR1 and CDR2: SEHNR, FQNEAQ (reference sequence). CDR3 length: 15 amino acids. CDR3: CASSPPPRVGNEQYF. CDR3 coding DNA: TGTGCCAGCAGCCCGCCCCCCAGGGTTGGTAACGAGCAGTACTTC.

This clone was seen a handful of times. The chain combines TRBV7-3 with TRBJ1-1; a weak D match, TRBD1 (5 bases). V dropped 3 bases and J dropped 1 base, with 9 bases sitting between them. CDR3 length: 14 amino acids. Germline CDR1 reads SGHTA; CDR2 reads FQGTGA. The CDR3, as DNA: TGTGCCAGCAGCTTCCAGGGTCAGAACACTGAAGCTTTCTTT. Its translation is CASSFQGQNTEAFF.

The chain is built from TRBV5-4 and TRBJ1-2, with a possible D match to TRBD1 (5 bases). CDR1 and CDR2 from the germline V gene are SGHNT and YYREEE (reference sequence). The CDR3 is made up of 13 amino acids. V was pared by 4 bases and J by 7 bases, with 14 bases between. The CDR3 loop is CASSLGVRAGYTF. The CDR3 DNA is TGTGCCAGCAGCCTGGGGGTCAGGGCTGGCTACACCTTC.

The chain joins TRBV11-2 to TRBJ2-3; 8 bases align to TRBD2. Germline CDR1 and CDR2: SGHAT and FQNNGV. This CDR3 has 15 residues. With V trimmed by 0 bases and J by 1 base, 0 bases remained unmatched. The DNA for the CDR3 is TGTGCCAGCAGCTTAGATAGCGGGGGCACAGATACGCAGTATTTT. It encodes CASSLDSGGTDTQYF.